The present TCR beta chain was sequenced within a study of shared clonotypes between healthy human individuals. Notes on this clone: Its antigen remains unknown.

Germline CDR1 SGDLS, CDR2 YYNGEE. The CDR3 spans 14 residues. V dropped 2 bases and J dropped 8; count of bases not matched to a gene: 4. Both subsets, CD45RA+ naive and CD45RA-negative memory, were split from the CD4+ cells. Whole-study results and caveats: Across subsets, estimated richness was generally greater for naive than for memory populations. The researchers took only blood, and tissue repertoires probably look different.

Template for every sorted-subset replicate PCR totaled approximately 0.2 ug DNA, approximately 30,000 T cell genomes. Clones were read by immunoSEQ multiplex PCR, and TCRdb kept only the in-frame ones, dropping some. The table shows around 2,000,000 clones, with roughly 96% occurring only once. This TCR derives from a man in his late teens or twenties in good health. Sequencing input: naive CD4+ T cells sorted from blood. Subset in this sample: CD45RA+ positively selected. The V gene is TRBV9, the J gene TRBJ2-1; 10 bases match TRBD2. This chain's CDR3 is CASSVGTSAYEQFF. The CDR3 region has the DNA TGTGCCAGCAGCGTCGGGACTAGCGCGTATGAGCAGTTCTTC.